This T cell receptor beta chain was found in a study of T cell responses to AZD1222 COVID-19 vaccine. On this clone itself: Its target is not known.

General study findings and limits: Without day 14 samples, only post-peak T cell repertoires were studied. In a largely white British group with more females than males, clonal diversity was possibly underestimated.

Method: immunoSEQ multiplex PCR; TCRdb's copy keeps in-frame clones and lacks some. The data hold fewer than 100,000 clones, with approximately 90% observed a single time. The germline CDR1 and CDR2 sequences are MNHEY and SVGEGT. This CDR3 region has 14 residues. The V end lost 2 bases, the J end lost 6 bases, and 11 bases lay between the germline ends. Sequencing was performed on peripheral blood, taken 28 days after the second AZD1222 dose. This clonotype was sampled from an adult who received the AZD1222 COVID-19 vaccine. This sequence joins TRBV6-2 or TRBV6-3 and TRBJ2-4; TRBD1 might be the D (6 bases). This chain's CDR3 is CASSYGGNLNIQYF. In DNA, the CDR3 is TGTGCCAGCAGTTACGGGGGCAACCTAAACATTCAGTACTTC.